The source of this T cell receptor beta chain is a study of blood T cells in healthy people across ages. Study-wide results and limits: Expanded clonotype shifts may have been confounded, as the donors had an unknown CMV status.

A sample-barcoded 5' primer and a J-beta primer mix were used in a second PCR of roughly 7 to 11 cycles. TCRdb analysed the 5' RACE reads with MiXCR anew, one entry per CDR3 protein. The sample lists 650,000 to 700,000 distinct CDR3 sequences; roughly 32% were seen once. Germline CDR1 reads MNHEY; CDR2 reads SVGEGT. This CDR3 has 13 amino acids. V shed 7 bases, J shed 7 bases, and the junction held 6 bases outside the gene matches. This clonotype was counted between two and nine times. Its target is unknown. This chain connects TRBV6-2 or TRBV6-3 to TRBJ1-5, with 8 bases matching TRBD1. Sequences were obtained from blood. The source of this sequence is a woman older than 75 in good health. The CDR3: CASTSDRAQPQHF. CDR3 bases: TGTGCCAGCACCTCGGACAGGGCCCAGCCCCAGCATTTT.